A single sample is the source of the 29 T cell receptor beta chains below, sequenced in a study of beta chain features in type 1 diabetes. The whole isolated RNA underwent reverse transcription, so sequencing captured expressed TCRB transcripts. Profiled with immunoSEQ multiplex PCR; TCRdb holds only in-frame clones, not every one. The sample carries hundreds of thousands of clones, 13% recorded once. Study conclusions and caveats: Shorter TCRB CDR3s, moderately but significantly so, were found in Type 1 diabetes patients in all four CD4+ subsets.

No antigen has been assigned to these receptors. Sequenced material: naive CD4+ T cells from blood. The source of these receptors is a man aged 18 to 29 with type 1 diabetes.

This chain joins TRBV30 and TRBJ2-1; 9 bases line up with TRBD2. CDR1 GTSNPN and CDR2 SVGIG come from the germline V gene (reference sequence). This CDR3 is built from 15 residues. V lost 4 bases, J lost 0 bases, and 4 bases stayed unmatched. The CDR3 DNA follows: TGTGCCTGGACTGGGCGGGGGGGCTCCTACAATGAGCAGTTCTTC. Protein: CAWTGRGGSYNEQFF.

A few counts support this clone. The chain joins TRBV7-2 to TRBJ2-3; 13 bases line up with TRBD2. Trimming cost V 5 bases and J 0 bases; bases outside gene matches: 2. Per the germline V gene, CDR1 is SGHTA and CDR2 is FQGNSA. The CDR3 has 16 amino acids. This CDR3 is CASSLGLAGSTDTQYF. CDR3 bases: TGTGCCAGCAGCCTGGGACTAGCGGGGAGCACAGATACGCAGTATTTT.

This clone was counted a few times. V and J are TRBV25-1 and TRBJ1-4; the D is unclear. Trimming took off 1 base at V and 5 bases at J, with 5 bases between the two ends. The length of the CDR3 is 13 residues. Germline CDR1 and CDR2: MGHDK and SYGVNS. Written as DNA, the CDR3 is TGTGCCAGCAGTGAATTTGGGAATGAAAAACTGTTTTTT. This encodes CASSEFGNEKLFF.

In regard to this clone: A junction boundary mismatches the germline segment, possibly from a read error. The chain has TRBV30 and TRBJ2-7; TRBD1 matches 9 bases. CDR3 length equals 12 residues. Germline CDR1 is GTSNPN and CDR2 is SVGIG (reference sequence). In DNA, the CDR3 is TGTGCCTGGAAACCCTTGGGGACAGGGATGCGCTTC. It is translated as CAWKPLGTGMRF.

The chain recombines TRBV18 with TRBJ2-2; D might be TRBD1 (5 bases). Germline lookup yields CDR1 KGHSH and CDR2 LQKENI. Trimming removed 2 bases from V and 7 bases from J, with 14 bases in between. This CDR3 spans 15 amino acids. CDR3: CASSPAGRTDGELFF. CDR3 DNA: TGTGCCAGCTCACCAGCAGGGCGAACCGACGGGGAGCTGTTTTTT. Together with reference TRBV18 and TRBJ2-2, the CDR3 gives the full variable domain: NAGVMQNPRHLVRRRGQEARLRCSPMKGHSHVYWYRQLPEEGLKFMVYLQKENIIDESGMPKERFSAEFPKEGPSILRIQQVVRGDSAAYFCASSPAGRTDGELFFGEGSRLTVL.

This chain joins TRBV7-9 and TRBJ2-7; 7 positions match TRBD2. Germline trimming cut 5 bases from V and 5 bases from J; bases unmatched to any gene: 12. In germline, CDR1 is SEHNR, CDR2 FQNEAQ (reference sequence). This CDR3 region has 15 residues. The CDR3 DNA sequence: TGTGCCAGCAGCAGCGGGGCCCGGGAATTGGACGAGCAGTACTTC. This gives the protein CASSSGARELDEQYF.

The sample holds one count of this clone. This rearrangement joins TRBV5-6 to TRBJ2-5; 10 bases align to TRBD2. V was clipped by 3 bases and J by 2 bases; unmatched bases: 7. Germline V lookup: CDR1 SGHDT, CDR2 YYEEEE. The CDR3 is 16 residues long. DNA for the CDR3: TGTGCCAGCAGCTCCCCGACTAGCGGGCGACAAGAGACCCAGTACTTC. It translates to CASSSPTSGRQETQYF.

The chain is built from TRBV7-9 and TRBJ1-3; weak D call: TRBD1 (6 bases). Per germline, CDR1 SEHNR and CDR2 FQNEAQ (reference sequence). This CDR3 region has 15 residues. Trimming shortened V by 5 bases and J by 3 bases, and 14 bases separated the two germline ends. In DNA form, the CDR3 reads TGTGCCAGCAGCAAACAGGGCCCAAGTGGAAACACCATATATTTT. Translating gives CASSKQGPSGNTIYF.

This clone was recorded a few times. The chain has TRBV19 and TRBJ2-1; 9 bases line up with TRBD1. This CDR3 spans 14 amino acids. Germline CDR1 reads LNHDA; CDR2 reads SQIVND (reference sequence). V shed 1 base and J 9 bases; nucleotides not matched to a gene: 4. The CDR3 region is CASSIGQGVSEQFF. The CDR3 DNA is TGTGCCAGTAGTATAGGACAGGGGGTTAGTGAGCAGTTCTTC.

This chain links TRBV7-2 with TRBJ2-7; 11 nucleotides align to TRBD2. V was clipped by 3 bases and J by 3 bases; unmatched bases: 4. Germline loops: CDR1 SGHTA, CDR2 FQGNSA. This CDR3 comprises 15 residues. As DNA, the CDR3 is TGTGCCAGCAGCTTGACTAGCGGGGACATCTACGAGCAGTACTTC. It yields the protein CASSLTSGDIYEQYF.

The table lists this clone with a few counts. The chain is built from TRBV29-1 and TRBJ2-7, with 8 bases fitting TRBD1. CDR3 length: 13 residues. Losses at the gene ends were 3 bases for V and 3 bases for J; bases not matched to a gene: 4. CDR1 SQVTM and CDR2 ANQGSEA come from the germline V gene. The CDR3 bases are TGCAGCGTTGAGATGACAGGGGTCTACGAGCAGTACTTC. Amino acid sequence: CSVEMTGVYEQYF.

The J gene is TRBJ1-5, the V gene TRBV4-1; D remains ambiguous. Trimming left V 1 base short and J 6 bases short, with 7 bases between. This CDR3 has 13 residues. Germline lookup yields CDR1 MGHRA and CDR2 YSYEKL. CDR3 amino acids: CASSQVGVQPQHF. CDR3 nucleotide sequence: TGCGCCAGCAGCCAAGTCGGGGTTCAGCCCCAGCATTTT.

This clone was observed a few times. V and J are TRBV7-9 and TRBJ2-7, with D perhaps matching TRBD2 (5 bases). The CDR3 extends over 16 amino acids. Trimming removed 1 base at V and 2 bases at J, with 15 bases between. From germline, CDR1 is SEHNR and CDR2 FQNEAQ (reference sequence). CDR3 nucleotides: TGTGCCAGCAGCTTAGAACTAGGGTTTAGAGCCTACGAGCAGTACTTC. Amino acid sequence: CASSLELGFRAYEQYF.

The CDR3 DNA follows: TGTGCCAGTAACCAGGGGTACTATGGCTACACCTTC. Translation gives CASNQGYYGYTF. This chain uses TRBV19 with TRBJ1-2, with D perhaps TRBD1 (6 bases). The V gene's germline CDR1 is LNHDA and CDR2 SQIVND (reference sequence). The CDR3 consists of 12 residues. Between the trimmed V and J ends, which lost 7 bases and 3 bases, there was a span of 9 bases.

This clone was picked up a small number of times. The genes are TRBV18 and TRBJ1-2, with TRBD1 identical over 8 bases. Per the germline V gene, CDR1 is KGHSH and CDR2 is LQKENI. J gave up 7 bases and V 4 bases, and 8 bases lay outside the gene matches. The CDR3 spans 14 residues. The CDR3 spells CASSHLDRDGGYTF. The CDR3, as DNA: TGTGCCAGCTCACACCTGGACAGGGACGGTGGCTACACCTTC. The full variable domain, in which reference TRBV18 and TRBJ1-2 provide the parts outside the CDR3, is NAGVMQNPRHLVRRRGQEARLRCSPMKGHSHVYWYRQLPEEGLKFMVYLQKENIIDESGMPKERFSAEFPKEGPSILRIQQVVRGDSAAYFCASSHLDRDGGYTFGSGTRLTVV.

This clone was counted only a few times. The rearrangement uses TRBV6-5 and TRBJ2-3, with 7 bases identical to TRBD2. This CDR3 contains 15 residues. V was pared by 7 bases and J by 4 bases, with 11 bases of the junction left unmatched. Germline V gene sequence: CDR1 MNHEY, CDR2 SVGAGI. The CDR3: CASTDPGGSPDTQYF. The CDR3 coding sequence is TGTGCCAGCACCGACCCGGGCGGGAGCCCAGATACGCAGTATTTT.

This clone has only a few counts. The chain carries TRBV5-6 and TRBJ1-4; D gene unclear. Germline V gives CDR1 SGHDT, CDR2 YYEEEE. The CDR3 length is 15 residues. V lost 3 bases to trimming and J lost 7 bases, with 16 bases between them. CDR3 region: CASSSPEEGGEKLFF. The DNA of the CDR3 is TGTGCCAGCAGCTCTCCTGAGGAGGGCGGTGAAAAACTGTTTTTT.

The chain carries TRBV30 and TRBJ1-1; possible D gene TRBD1, 6 bases. The CDR3 covers 13 residues. CDR1 and CDR2 (germline): GTSNPN, SVGIG (reference sequence). V shed 8 bases and J shed 6 bases, with 19 bases lying between them. The CDR3 DNA reads TGTGCCCGTCAGTGGGGGGCGGGAGCTGAAGCTTTCTTT. The encoded protein is CARQWGAGAEAFF.

The chain combines TRBV25-1 with TRBJ2-5; the match to TRBD1 covers 7 bases. The J call may be faulty, since TRBJ2-7 better matches the DNA end. In germline, CDR1 is MGHDK, CDR2 SYGVNS. The CDR3 is made up of 16 amino acids. The CDR3 sequence is CASSDWNRGRGYEQYF. CDR3 sequence (DNA): TGTGCCAGCAGTGATTGGAATAGGGGCAGGGGGTACGAGCAGTACTTC.

The chain combines TRBV5-6 with TRBJ2-3, with D unclear. Germline V gene data show CDR1 as SGHDT and CDR2 as YYEEEE. The CDR3 contains 11 residues. V was shortened by 4 bases and J by 3 bases, with 3 bases between the two germline ends. The DNA of the CDR3 is TGTGCCAGCAGCCGGACAGATACGCAGTATTTT. Translation: CASSRTDTQYF.

This clone was observed a handful of times. The chain is built from TRBV6-6 and TRBJ2-3; D is possibly TRBD1 (6 bases). This CDR3 comprises 15 residues. Germline-derived CDR1 and CDR2 are MNHNY and SVGAGI (reference sequence). With 4 bases removed from V and 1 base from J, the gap between germline ends came to 12 bases. The CDR3 nucleotides are TGTGCCAGCAGTTTAGGGGCAGGGGGCACAGATACGCAGTATTTT. Translated, it gives CASSLGAGGTDTQYF.

This clone has just a few counts. This chain uses TRBV6-6 with TRBJ1-1; D may be TRBD1 (6 bases). From germline, CDR1 is MNHNY and CDR2 SVGAGI (reference sequence). V dropped 8 bases and J dropped 6 bases, with 22 bases sitting between them. The CDR3 totals 15 residues. DNA of the CDR3: TGTGCCAGCGCGCAAGGACAGCCTCTCCCCGCTGAAGCTTTCTTT. This encodes CASAQGQPLPAEAFF.

The chain has TRBV5-1 and TRBJ2-5, with 9 bases lining up with TRBD2. The germline V gene encodes CDR1 SGHRS and CDR2 YFSETQ. The CDR3 totals 14 residues. V shed 2 bases, J shed 3 bases, and the junction held 2 bases outside the gene matches. CDR3 DNA: TGCGCCAGCAGCTTAGAGCGGGGGGAAGAGACCCAGTACTTC. Residues: CASSLERGEETQYF.

This rearrangement joins TRBV2 to TRBJ1-2; D ambiguous. This CDR3 contains 13 residues. Germline V gives CDR1 SNHLY, CDR2 FYNNEI. V dropped 4 bases and J dropped 2 bases, with 8 bases sitting between them. Here the CDR3 DNA reads TGTGCCAGCAGTGGTAGAGGGAACTATGGCTACACCTTC. It translates to CASSGRGNYGYTF.

This clone was observed a handful of times. CDR3 sequence: CASSLGESSYNEQFF. The CDR3 DNA is TGTGCCAGCAGCCTAGGGGAGTCCTCCTACAATGAGCAGTTCTTC. This sequence joins TRBV7-9 and TRBJ2-1, with D possibly being TRBD1 or TRBD2 (5 bases each). The V and J ends lost 5 bases and 0 bases respectively, with 11 bases between them. The CDR3 totals 15 residues. Germline CDR1 is SEHNR and CDR2 is FQNEAQ (reference sequence).

V gene TRBV5-1 combines with J gene TRBJ2-2; 10 bases are shared with TRBD1. With V trimmed by 4 bases and J by 3 bases, 3 bases remained unmatched. Germline loops: CDR1 SGHRS, CDR2 YFSETQ. This CDR3 has 15 residues. CDR3 loop: CASSLGTGDTGELFF. The CDR3 nucleotides read TGCGCCAGCAGCCTAGGGACAGGGGACACCGGGGAGCTGTTTTTT.

The rearrangement links TRBV9 to TRBJ2-7, with TRBD2 as a possible D gene (5 bases). Germline assignment: CDR1 SGDLS and CDR2 YYNGEE. Between the trimmed V and J ends, which lost 0 bases and 6 bases, there was a span of 10 bases. The CDR3 has 13 residues. CDR3 region: CASSVAGSGEQYF. DNA for the CDR3: TGTGCCAGCAGCGTAGCGGGGTCTGGCGAGCAGTACTTC.

J is TRBJ1-2 and V is TRBV28, with D uncertain. Germline CDR1 MDHEN, CDR2 SYDVKM. The V and J ends lost 7 bases and 8 bases respectively, with 11 bases between them. The CDR3 totals 11 residues. CDR3: CASKSDGGYTF. Written as DNA, the CDR3 is TGTGCCAGCAAAAGCGACGGCGGCTACACCTTC.

This clone appeared a few times. In DNA, the CDR3 is TGCGCCAGCAGCTTGGAGGCGGCAGAGACTGAAGCTTTCTTT. Translated, it gives CASSLEAAETEAFF. The genes are TRBV5-1 and TRBJ1-1; D remains ambiguous. CDR1 is SGHRS, CDR2 YFSETQ, per germline. Trimming cost V 0 bases and J 5 bases, with 11 bases left between them. CDR3 length: 14 residues.